A single sample is the source of the 14 T cell receptor beta chains below, sequenced in a study of response to subunit inactivated influenza vaccine. TCRdb fed the RT-PCR reads into MiXCR, producing one record per CDR3 protein. The sample holds about 570,000 distinct CDR3 sequences, around 10% seen once. In addition, the sample was reused for a study of T cells expressing NK-cell markers. As reported in that work: cDNA encoding TCR beta was synthesized via 5'RACE template switching incorporating UMIs.

The source was PBMCs from blood, collected on the day of vaccination. The receptors here all came from a man aged 45-65 years who received an inactivated influenza vaccine.

The gene calls are TRBV29-1 and TRBJ2-4, with TRBD1 as a possible D gene (6 bases). Trimming cost V 2 bases and J 4 bases, with 9 bases left between them. Germline V CDR1 and CDR2: SQVTM, ANQGSEA. The CDR3 has 13 residues. CDR3 coding DNA: TGCAGCGTTGAATGGGGGCAGAAAAACATTCAGTACTTC. Translating gives CSVEWGQKNIQYF.

The chain has TRBV7-6 and TRBJ2-7, with D possibly matching TRBD2 (6 bases). The CDR3 runs 14 residues. In germline, CDR1 is SGHVS, CDR2 FNYEAQ. Trimming removed 2 bases at V and 3 bases at J, with 11 bases between. In nucleotides, the CDR3 is TGTGCCAGCAGCTTACACGGGAGTGGCTACGAGCAGTACTTC. This encodes CASSLHGSGYEQYF. Together with reference TRBV7-6 and TRBJ2-7, the CDR3 gives the full variable domain: GAGVSQSPRYKVTKRGQDVALRCDPISGHVSLYWYRQALGQGPEFLTYFNYEAQQDKSGLPNDRFSAERPEGSISTLTIQRTEQRDSAMYRCASSLHGSGYEQYFGPGTRLTVT.

The genes are TRBV12-3 or TRBV12-4 and TRBJ1-2, with a possible D match to TRBD1 (5 bases). V dropped 3 bases and J dropped 6 bases, with 11 bases sitting between them. CDR3 length equals 13 residues. The DNA of the CDR3 is TGTGCCAGCAGTTTGAGTCAGGGTGATGGCTACACCTTC. Amino acids: CASSLSQGDGYTF.

The J gene is TRBJ2-7, the V gene TRBV24-1, with TRBD1 as a possible D gene (6 bases). Trimming cost V 4 bases and J 6 bases, with 12 bases left between them. Germline V lookup: CDR1 KGHDR, CDR2 SFDVKD. There are 13 residues in the CDR3. CDR3 amino acids: CATSEPQGREQYF. Written as DNA, the CDR3 is TGTGCCACCAGTGAGCCACAGGGACGCGAGCAGTACTTC.

This clonotype was detected only a few times. This chain links TRBV28 with TRBJ2-5, with a weak D call TRBD1 (6 bases). Germline assignment: CDR1 MDHEN and CDR2 SYDVKM. Deletions cut 3 bases from V and 1 base from J, with 12 bases between. This CDR3 is 15 amino acids long. The chain's CDR3 is CASSFTRGAQETQYF. DNA for the CDR3: TGTGCCAGCAGTTTTACCAGGGGTGCCCAAGAGACCCAGTACTTC.

This chain connects TRBV29-1 to TRBJ2-7; D is possibly TRBD1 (6 bases). This CDR3 has 11 amino acids. Germline assignment: CDR1 SQVTM and CDR2 ANQGSEA. Trimming cost V 4 bases and J 6 bases, with 10 bases left between them. In DNA, the CDR3 is TGCAGCGTTGCGGACAGCCTCGAGCAGTACTTC. Amino acids: CSVADSLEQYF.

The genes are TRBV20-1 and TRBJ2-1; 7 bases fit TRBD1. The ends lost 2 bases at V and 4 bases at J; junction bases unmatched: 2. The CDR3 spans 13 residues. The V gene's germline CDR1 is DFQATT and CDR2 SNEGSKA (reference sequence). The CDR3 nucleotides are TGCAGTGCTAGATGGACAGGTTACAATGAGCAGTTCTTC. Translation: CSARWTGYNEQFF.

The table lists this clonotype with a few counts. The chain joins TRBV6-1 to TRBJ1-2; a weak D match, TRBD1 (6 bases). Trimming took off 1 base at V and 5 bases at J, with 17 bases between the two ends. The CDR3 runs 16 residues. The germline gives CDR1 MNHNS, CDR2 SASEGT. As DNA, the CDR3 is TGTGCCAGCAGTGAAGGGTTTGGACAGCAGTTTTATGGCTACACCTTC. Translation gives CASSEGFGQQFYGYTF.

The rearrangement uses TRBV2 and TRBJ1-4; tentatively, D is TRBD1 (6 bases). The ends were cut back, 8 bases at V and 0 bases at J, with 13 bases in the middle. From germline, CDR1 is SNHLY and CDR2 FYNNEI. The CDR3 is made up of 15 amino acids. CDR3 bases: TGTGCCAGCCATAAGGACAGACCAACTAATGAAAAACTGTTTTTT. It specifies CASHKDRPTNEKLFF.

The sample holds a few counts of this clonotype. V gene TRBV6-1 combines with J gene TRBJ2-7; 8 bases map to TRBD2. The CDR3 runs 15 residues. Germline V CDR1 and CDR2: MNHNS, SASEGT. J was trimmed by 7 bases and V by 0 bases; bases with no gene match: 8. The CDR3 nucleotides are TGTGCCAGCAGTGAAGCGCCCGGGGGGGCAGGTGAGCAGTACTTC. The encoded protein is CASSEAPGGAGEQYF.

This sequence joins TRBV6-2 or TRBV6-3 and TRBJ2-7; 9 bases fit TRBD2. Germline trimming cut 3 bases from V and 3 bases from J; bases unmatched to any gene: 15. Germline values: CDR1 MNHEY, CDR2 SVGEGT. This CDR3 comprises 18 residues. As DNA, the CDR3 is TGTGCCAGCAGTTATCCGCTTCAAGCGGGGGGAAACTACTACGAGCAGTACTTC. Translated, it gives CASSYPLQAGGNYYEQYF.

This chain uses TRBV14 with TRBJ2-3, with unresolved D. Germline-derived CDR1 and CDR2 are SGHDN and FVKESK. This CDR3 has 12 amino acids. Trimming removed 3 bases from V and 4 bases from J, with 5 bases in between. CDR3: CASSHLPDTQYF. The CDR3 coding sequence is TGTGCCAGCAGCCATTTACCAGATACGCAGTATTTT.

The chain is built from TRBV28 and TRBJ2-2; D gene unclear. Germline V gene sequence: CDR1 MDHEN, CDR2 SYDVKM. V was trimmed by 5 bases and J by 7 bases, leaving 11 bases between them. This CDR3 has 13 residues. CDR3 sequence: CASSRFLNGELFF. In DNA, the CDR3 is TGTGCCAGCAGTAGGTTCCTAAACGGGGAGCTGTTTTTT.

This clonotype was recorded many times. CDR3 in amino acids: CASTAGGLYNEQFF. CDR3 nucleotide sequence: TGCGCCAGCACGGCAGGGGGGCTCTACAATGAGCAGTTCTTC. The chain links TRBV5-1 to TRBJ2-1, with a tentative D call TRBD1 (7 bases). The V gene's germline CDR1 is SGHRS and CDR2 YFSETQ. V dropped 6 bases and J dropped 3 bases, with 13 bases sitting between them. The CDR3 spans 14 residues.